This T cell receptor (beta chain) is from a study of human thymus T cells. Sequencing used immunoSEQ multiplex PCR; TCRdb keeps in-frame clones, though not all of them. The sample consists of some 120,000 clones, around 94% of them appearing once. With V trimmed by 2 bases and J by 2 bases, 8 bases remained unmatched. In germline, CDR1 is SGHTA, CDR2 FQGNSA. The CDR3 is made up of 17 amino acids. Resections obtained during corrective heart surgery supplied the thymus tissue. Corrective surgery for congenital heart defects was being performed on the healthy Finnish infants who served as donors. The receptor's source is a boy in the first two years of life with a congenital heart defect but otherwise immunologically healthy. The V call is TRBV7-2, the J call TRBJ1-2; TRBD1 matches at 10 bases. What was sequenced was thymus tissue. The CDR3 protein is CASSLNGDRGPNYGYTF. CDR3 DNA sequence: TGTGCCAGCAGCTTAAATGGAGACAGGGGGCCCAACTATGGCTACACCTTC.